The clone carrying this T cell receptor (beta chain) was recorded at least ten times. A universal primer site was incorporated via template switching, and the cDNA contained unique molecular identifiers. TCRdb reanalysed the 5' RACE reads using MiXCR and keeps one entry per CDR3 protein. This sample has some 710,000 distinct CDR3 sequences; roughly 6.2% occur once, and the top ten carry about 1.8%. These data belong to a study of identical twins. V dropped 6 bases and J dropped 4; count of bases not matched to a gene: 11. Germline V gene data show CDR1 as MNHNS and CDR2 as SASEGT. The CDR3 runs 16 residues.

Sequencing was carried out using naive T cells sorted from blood. The sequence came from a man aged 18 to 30 in good health. The rearrangement uses TRBV6-1 and TRBJ2-2; 7 nucleotides agree with TRBD2. The CDR3 DNA reads TGTGCCAGCAGATCTGCAGGGACGGGAGGCACCGGGGAGCTGTTTTTT. Translation: CASRSAGTGGTGELFF.